This T cell receptor beta chain was recorded in a study of shared clonotypes between healthy human individuals (TCRdb year 2020). Regarding the complete study: The cohort included three men and a couple of women between 18 and 49 years of age. For each donor, CD4 naive and CD4 memory were each given three plates, CD8 naive was given two plates, and CD8 memory was given one plate. To estimate repertoire size and how much clonotype sharing occurs between individuals, the study deeply sequenced the blood TCR repertoires of several healthy adults. To increase sequencing depth and limit assay-specific biases, different laboratories used diverse techniques to prepare libraries and sequence TCR repertoires. Each donor's leukapheresis produced roughly between roughly 0.85 and 10 billion PBMCs. Findings and caveats that apply to the study as a whole: Compared with non-shared clonotypes, clonotypes shared by all four sorted-subset donors had higher generation probabilities. When a few donors were compared, the shared fraction of clonotypes was around 4.6% for naive CD4, approximately 3.5% for naive CD8, 2.3% for memory CD4, and roughly 0.43% for memory CD8. Incomplete sequencing was indicated by rarefaction of sorted-subset datasets, despite the large sequencing depth. Pairwise subsampling led to the expectation that sequencing depth would affect the degree of clonotype sharing among donors. Sampling was limited to blood, and TCR repertoires in tissue likely differ from TCR repertoires in blood. Naive subsets generally had larger estimated clonotype richness than memory subsets did. Because the study included a small number of donors, the genetic and exposure-history diversity represented was limited.

The donors were healthy, HIV-negative adults who had no recently reported acute infections or vaccinations. Every donor was a Caucasian adult living in Nashville, Tennessee, USA. Magnetic negative selection was used to enrich CD4+ T cells, after which naive cells were positively selected on CD45RA and the negative fraction became the memory subset. Blood was collected by leukapheresis, and PBMCs were isolated by Ficoll-Histopaque density gradient centrifugation and then cryopreserved in liquid nitrogen vapor phase. Purity and quantity of every magnetically sorted T cell population were checked by analytical flow cytometry. From each sorted fraction, genomic DNA was isolated and quantified by UV absorbance on a Nanodrop 2000c. The germline V gene gives CDR1 as MNHEY and CDR2 as SVGAGI. The CDR3 measures 14 amino acids from cysteine to phenylalanine. Only CDR3 DNA is held: 42 bases, read in frame from base 1. V sheds 6 bases and J sheds 2 bases, leaving 13 bases between their ends.

Using the deep immunoSEQ assay, multiplex PCR amplified TCR CDR3 regions from genomic DNA. For each cell subset, the extracted genomic DNA was distributed evenly across all wells of several immunoSEQ 96-well plates, and each plate served as one replicate. For sorted subsets, each replicate PCR was loaded with approximately 200 ng genomic DNA, equivalent to about 30,000 T cell genomes. Purified libraries were quantified with a Qubit 3.0 fluorometer, sized on a Bioanalyzer 2100, and re-quantified with the KAPA Library Quantification kit. A separate single-read 150-cycle Illumina NextSeq 550 flow cell was used to sequence each immunoSEQ 96-well plate. On the authors' methods: Because only junctional sequences without quality scores were contained in the immunoSEQ output, filtering matching that applied to full-length reads could not be performed. Sequences were annotated with PyIR, a Python wrapper for IgBLAST v1.9, using IMGT germline references to assign V/J genes and CDR3. Reads were removed for weak V/J assignments (E-value above 1e-6), missing CDR3, stop codons, out-of-frame junctions, or ambiguous translated residues. V3J clonotypes were defined by identical inferred V gene, J gene, and CDR3 amino acid sequence. To compute the percentage overlap between repertoires, the number of shared unique clonotypes was divided by the size of the smaller repertoire. Repertoire richness was assessed with RTK rarefaction, the Chao1 estimator, and Recon v2.1 estimates of unobserved clonotypes. OLGA was used to compute generation probabilities for all TCRbeta clonotypes that the gDNA method yielded from several donors. What TCRdb holds here is the immuneACCESS table cut down to in-frame rearrangements. Part of the clones is not present; checked against another copy, under half of the missing clones reflect an unresolved V gene, and the others are unexplained. V and J calls and clone size are those listed in that table; D and trimming were worked out from the DNA. Present in this sample are a few hundred thousand clones, 65% of which were seen just once. Of the sample, 11% is held by the ten largest clones.

As for this clone: The antigen it binds to is not known. There are no base qualities to consult, and no much larger clone falls within one base.

The sequenced sample consisted of memory CD4+ T cells sorted from blood. The cell subset or site label on this specimen signifies: CD45RA-negative fraction. The receptor comes from a young man in good health. The sequence joins TRBV6-5 to TRBJ1-2, with the D gene call left open. CDR3 loop: CASSTILENYGYTF. The nucleotide sequence is given as TGTGCCAGCAGCACTATCTTAGAGAACTATGGCTACACCTTC.